The clone carrying this TCR beta chain has just one count. Its antigen is unidentified. The sample originates from a study of cytomegalovirus exposure and HLA in healthy donors. Trimming took 4 bases from V and 5 from J, leaving 15 bases between them. The CDR3 is made up of 14 amino acids. CDR1 and CDR2 from the germline V gene are SGDLS and YYNGEE. Study-wide results and caveats: A few CMV-associated chains proved CMV antigen-specific in vitro. For presence/absence analyses, sequencing depth was assumed to be roughly uniform across donors.

PCR primers comprised 60 Vbeta and 13 Jbeta primers. Generated by immunoSEQ multiplex PCR, the TCRdb table keeps only in-frame clones and is missing some. The sample lists around 64,000 clones, about 84% occurring once. The chain has TRBV9 and TRBJ1-2, with D tentatively TRBD1 (5 bases). The sequence derives from a man younger than 35 in good health and CMV-seropositive. Specimen: PBMCs. CDR3: CASSTRQPPYGYTF. The CDR3 nucleotides read TGTGCCAGCAGCACACGACAGCCACCATATGGCTACACCTTC. The full variable domain, with the rest looked up from reference TRBV9 and TRBJ1-2, is DSGVTQTPKHLITATGQRVTLRCSPRSGDLSVYWYQQSLDQGLQFLIQYYNGEERAKGNILERFSAQQFPDLHSELNLSSLELGDSALYFCASSTRQPPYGYTFGSGTRLTVV.